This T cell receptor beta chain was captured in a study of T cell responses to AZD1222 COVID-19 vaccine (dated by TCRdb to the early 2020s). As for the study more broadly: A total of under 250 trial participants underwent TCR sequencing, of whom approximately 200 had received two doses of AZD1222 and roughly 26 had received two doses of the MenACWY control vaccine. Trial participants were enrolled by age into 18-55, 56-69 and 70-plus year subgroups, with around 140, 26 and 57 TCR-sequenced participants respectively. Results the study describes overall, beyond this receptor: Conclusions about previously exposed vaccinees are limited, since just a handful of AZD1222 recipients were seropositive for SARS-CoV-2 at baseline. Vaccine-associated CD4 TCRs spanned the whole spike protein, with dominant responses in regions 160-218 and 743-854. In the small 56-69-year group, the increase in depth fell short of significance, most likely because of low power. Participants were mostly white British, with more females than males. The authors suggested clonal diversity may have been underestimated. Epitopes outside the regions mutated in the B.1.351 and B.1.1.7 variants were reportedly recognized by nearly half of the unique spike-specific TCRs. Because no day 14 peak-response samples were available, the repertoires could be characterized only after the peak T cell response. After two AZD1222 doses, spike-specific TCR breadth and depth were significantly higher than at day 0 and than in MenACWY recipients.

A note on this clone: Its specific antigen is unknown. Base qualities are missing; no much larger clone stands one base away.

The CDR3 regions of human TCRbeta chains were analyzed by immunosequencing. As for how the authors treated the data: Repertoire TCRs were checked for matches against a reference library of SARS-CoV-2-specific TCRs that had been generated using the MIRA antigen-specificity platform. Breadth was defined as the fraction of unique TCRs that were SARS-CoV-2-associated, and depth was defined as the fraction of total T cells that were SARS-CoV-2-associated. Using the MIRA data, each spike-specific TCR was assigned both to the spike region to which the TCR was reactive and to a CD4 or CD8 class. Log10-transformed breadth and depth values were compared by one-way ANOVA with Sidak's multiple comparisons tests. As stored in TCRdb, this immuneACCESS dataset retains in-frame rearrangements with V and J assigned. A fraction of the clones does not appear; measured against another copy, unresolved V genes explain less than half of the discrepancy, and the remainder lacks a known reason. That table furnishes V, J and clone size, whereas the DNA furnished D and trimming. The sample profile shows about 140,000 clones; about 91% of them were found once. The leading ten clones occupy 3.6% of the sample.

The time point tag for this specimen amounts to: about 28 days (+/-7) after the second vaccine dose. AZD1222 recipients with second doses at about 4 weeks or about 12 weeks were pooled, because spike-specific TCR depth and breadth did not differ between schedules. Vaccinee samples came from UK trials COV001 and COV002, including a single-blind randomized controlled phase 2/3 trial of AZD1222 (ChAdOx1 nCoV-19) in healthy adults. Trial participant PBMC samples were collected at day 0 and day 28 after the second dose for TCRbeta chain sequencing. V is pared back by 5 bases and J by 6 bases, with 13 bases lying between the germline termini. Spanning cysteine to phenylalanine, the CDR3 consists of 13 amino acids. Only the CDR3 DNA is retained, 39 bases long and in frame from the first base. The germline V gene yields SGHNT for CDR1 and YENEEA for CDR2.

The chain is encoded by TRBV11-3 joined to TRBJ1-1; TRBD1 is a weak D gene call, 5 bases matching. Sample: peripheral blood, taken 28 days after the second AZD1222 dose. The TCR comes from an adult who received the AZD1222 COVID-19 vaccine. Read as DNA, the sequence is TGTGCCAGCAGCATCCATCCGACAGCTGAAGCTTTCTTT. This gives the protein CASSIHPTAEAFF. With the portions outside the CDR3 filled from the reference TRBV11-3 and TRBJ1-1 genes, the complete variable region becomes EAGVVQSPRYKIIEKKQPVAFWCNPISGHNTLYWYLQNLGQGPELLIRYENEEAVDDSQLPKDRFSAERLKGVDSTLKIQPAELGDSAVYLCASSIHPTAEAFFGQGTRLTVV.